This T cell receptor (beta chain) is drawn from a study of T cell changes during pregnancy in multiple sclerosis. The CDR3 covers 15 residues. Method: immunoSEQ multiplex PCR; TCRdb's copy keeps in-frame clones and lacks some. Of tens of thousands of clones in the sample, 75% to 95% were seen once. This clonotype originated in a female donor with multiple sclerosis, enrolled in a pregnancy study. V and J are TRBV21-1 and TRBJ2-4; the table's D gene call, TRBD2, was not cross checked with the DNA. TRBV21-1 is an annotated pseudogene. The source material was CD8+ T cells from peripheral blood mononuclear cells, sampled in the second trimester of pregnancy. The CDR3 is CASSNLSANLDIQYF. CDR3 nucleotides: TGTGCCAGCAGCAATCTGAGCGCGAATTTGGACATTCAGTACTTC.